This T cell receptor (beta chain) is from a study of blood T cell repertoires in COVID-19. Overall study: Collection of acute and convalescent COVID-19 samples took place in the United States, Italy and Spain. PBMCs, B-cell-depleted T cells, or T cells were the source of the cDNA or gDNA that made up the material.

Methods used by the authors: Quantification of nucleated cells was approximated via reference gene primer amplification. Sequencing was performed with immunoSEQ multiplex PCR; in TCRdb, only in-frame clones are kept and a portion is missing. The V and J calls and clone size come from that table; D and trimming were worked out from the DNA. Of about 230,000 clones detected, 85% to 90% appear once; the ten largest clones hold under 14%. Trimming pared 3 bases from V and 0 bases from J, leaving 9 bases between. The CDR3 is 14 amino acids. Germline V gene data show CDR1 as SGHAT and CDR2 as FQNNGV. This sequence joins TRBV11-2 and TRBJ2-7; D ambiguous. The receptor's source is a man aged 50 to 60 with COVID-19, enrolled during active disease. Sequencing was done on a sample of peripheral blood. CDR3 loop: CASSFRIHSYEQYF. DNA for the CDR3: TGTGCCAGCAGCTTCAGGATCCACTCCTACGAGCAGTACTTC.